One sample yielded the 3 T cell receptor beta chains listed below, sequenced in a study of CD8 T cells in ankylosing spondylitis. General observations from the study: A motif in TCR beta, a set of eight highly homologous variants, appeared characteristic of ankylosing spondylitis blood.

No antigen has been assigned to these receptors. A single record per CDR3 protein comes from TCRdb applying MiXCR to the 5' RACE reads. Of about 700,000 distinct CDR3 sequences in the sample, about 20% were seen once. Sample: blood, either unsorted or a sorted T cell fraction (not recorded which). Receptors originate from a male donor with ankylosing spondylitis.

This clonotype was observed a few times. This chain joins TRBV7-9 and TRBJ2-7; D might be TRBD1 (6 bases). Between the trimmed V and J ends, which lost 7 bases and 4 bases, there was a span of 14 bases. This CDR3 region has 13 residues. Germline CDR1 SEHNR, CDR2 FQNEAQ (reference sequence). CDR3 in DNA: TGTGCCAGCACCGTAGCAGGGGTGTACGAGCAGTACTTC. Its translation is CASTVAGVYEQYF.

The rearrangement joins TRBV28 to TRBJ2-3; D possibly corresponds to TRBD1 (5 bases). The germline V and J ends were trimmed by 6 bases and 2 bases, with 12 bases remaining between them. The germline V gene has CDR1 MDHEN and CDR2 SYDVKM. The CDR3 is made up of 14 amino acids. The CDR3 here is CASSPPRDTDTQYF. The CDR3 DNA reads TGTGCCAGCAGCCCGCCCAGGGACACAGATACGCAGTATTTT. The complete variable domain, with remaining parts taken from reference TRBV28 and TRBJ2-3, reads DVKVTQSSRYLVKRTGEKVFLECVQDMDHENMFWYRQDPGLGLRLIYFSYDVKMKEKGDIPEGYSVSREKKERFSLILESASTNQTSMYLCASSPPRDTDTQYFGPGTRLTVL.

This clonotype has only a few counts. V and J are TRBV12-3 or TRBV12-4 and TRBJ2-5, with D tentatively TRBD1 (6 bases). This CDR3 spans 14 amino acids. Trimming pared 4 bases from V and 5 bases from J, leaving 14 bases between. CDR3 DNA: TGTGCCAGCAGTTCCCGGGGCAGGGGCGAGACCCAGTACTTC. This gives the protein CASSSRGRGETQYF.